This T cell receptor (beta chain) was captured in a study of blood T cell repertoires in COVID-19. The wider study: Samples of COVID-19 (acute and convalescent) were obtained from the United States, Italy and Spain. Sample material is recorded as cDNA or gDNA derived from T cells, B-cell-depleted T cells, or PBMCs.

This clone appeared a single time. The CDR3 extends over 16 amino acids. CDR1 is LGHNA, CDR2 YNFKEQ, per germline. V was trimmed by 0 bases and J by 1 base, leaving 12 bases between them. Per the original methods: Amplification of reference gene primers was used by the study to estimate nucleated cell counts. Sequencing used immunoSEQ multiplex PCR; TCRdb keeps in-frame clones, though not all of them. Clone size and V and J calls were adopted from that table, with D and trimming inferred from the DNA. The sample includes 80,000 to 130,000 clones, 88% of them seen just once. This sequence originates from a woman aged 60-75 years with acute or convalescent COVID-19. The sample taken for sequencing was peripheral blood. The chain is built from TRBV4-2 and TRBJ1-1, with no clear D. In DNA, the CDR3 is TGTGCCAGCAGCCAAGATCCAGGCTCCGGGAACACTGAAGCTTTCTTT. Amino acid sequence: CASSQDPGSGNTEAFF.